Shown below are 30 T cell receptor beta chains from a single sample sequenced in a study of multiple sclerosis patients with progressive multifocal leukoencephalopathy (dated by TCRdb to about 2019). The time point label of this sample denotes: about a year of natalizumab therapy. In light of the paper, this sample's treatment or condition label describes: on natalizumab therapy at sampling. Library preparation used the immunoSEQ multiplex PCR assay. The immuneACCESS repertoire file appears here via TCRdb, limited to in-frame rearrangements. These files lack a portion of the clones; in checked studies, under half of the deficit traces to unresolved V genes, and the cause of the others is not known. This sample holds 30,000 or so clones; 85% to 90% were observed only once. The ten biggest clones cover approximately 1.3% of the sample. Specimen: PBMCs, collected from a patient treated with natalizumab. The receptors originated from a human donor with multiple sclerosis.

In its sample, this clone was seen once. The J gene is TRBJ1-1, the V gene TRBV18, with D uncertain. V was trimmed by 0 bases and J by 11 bases, leaving 10 bases between them. In germline, CDR1 is KGHSH, CDR2 LQKENI. This CDR3 spans 12 amino acids. CDR3 sequence reads: CASSPPSGMAFF. The CDR3, as DNA: TGTGCCAGCTCACCACCCTCAGGAATGGCTTTCTTT.

The CDR3 bases are TGCAGCGTTGGGGGGGCGGGAAACTATGGCTACACCTTC. Protein sequence: CSVGGAGNYGYTF. V is TRBV29-1 and J is TRBJ1-2; tentatively, D is TRBD1 (6 bases). The CDR3 sequence is 13 residues long. CDR1 is SQVTM, CDR2 ANQGSEA, per germline. V lost 4 bases to trimming and J lost 2 bases, with 11 bases between them.

This clone was recorded only once. The same CDR3 can be traced to other DNA sequences in this sample. The chain links TRBV28 to TRBJ1-5; TRBD1 might be the D (6 bases). There are 16 residues in the CDR3. Germline assignment: CDR1 MDHEN and CDR2 SYDVKM. Trimming shortened V by 0 bases and J by 13 bases, and 22 bases separated the two germline ends. In nucleotides, the CDR3 is TGTGCCAGCAGTTTATGGGACAGCTTAGGCGTGTGGCCTCAGCATTTT. It specifies CASSLWDSLGVWPQHF.

The rearrangement uses TRBV28 and TRBJ2-1, with D hard to call. The V and J ends lost 5 bases and 6 bases respectively, with 11 bases between them. There are 13 residues in the CDR3. Germline lookup yields CDR1 MDHEN and CDR2 SYDVKM. The CDR3 here is CASSPLGFNEQFF. The CDR3 DNA reads TGTGCCAGCAGTCCCTTGGGATTCAATGAGCAGTTCTTC.

The chain uses TRBV6-1 and TRBJ1-1; no firm D call. The V gene lost 10 bases and the J gene lost 10 bases, with 19 bases spanning the gap. This CDR3 contains 12 residues. Germline assignment: CDR1 MNHNS and CDR2 SASEGT. The CDR3 spells CATRSLIDGAFF. CDR3 nucleotide sequence: TGTGCCACCCGCTCGTTGATTGACGGAGCTTTCTTT.

The V gene is TRBV5-4, the J gene TRBJ2-7; D is unclear. The germline V gene has CDR1 SGHNT and CDR2 YYREEE (reference sequence). There are 13 residues in the CDR3. The V end lost 0 bases, the J end lost 6 bases, and 10 bases lay between the germline ends. The CDR3 region is CASSLGGPGEQYF. The CDR3 nucleotides are TGTGCCAGCAGCTTGGGTGGACCCGGCGAGCAGTACTTC.

This chain links TRBV6-1 with TRBJ1-5, with TRBD1 as a possible D gene (5 bases). This CDR3 has 13 amino acids. V shed 7 bases and J shed 5 bases, with 12 bases lying between them. Germline V gives CDR1 MNHNS, CDR2 SASEGT. The CDR3 DNA reads as TGTGCCAGCATGACAGCCTCGTATCAGCCCCAGCATTTT. It yields the protein CASMTASYQPQHF.

This sequence joins TRBV4-1 and TRBJ2-7; 7 nucleotides agree with TRBD1. CDR1 MGHRA and CDR2 YSYEKL come from the germline V gene. After removal of 0 bases from V and 5 bases from J, the junction contained 4 bases not matched to a gene. The CDR3 is 14 amino acids. The CDR3 protein is CASSQENTGDEQYF. Here the CDR3 DNA reads TGCGCCAGCAGCCAAGAAAACACAGGGGACGAGCAGTACTTC.

The chain uses TRBV5-6 and TRBJ1-2; 9 nucleotides match TRBD1. Unmatched junction bases numbered 3, after V lost 1 base and J lost 5 bases. Looked up from germline, CDR1 is SGHDT and CDR2 is YYEEEE. The CDR3 is made up of 14 amino acids. The CDR3 here is CASSLPGQGYGYTF. CDR3 DNA: TGTGCCAGCAGCTTGCCGGGACAGGGTTATGGCTACACCTTC.

The V and J genes are TRBV7-2 and TRBJ2-1; no firm D call. Trimming removed 4 bases at V and 8 bases at J, with 18 bases between. CDR1 is SGHTA, CDR2 FQGNSA, per germline. The CDR3 is made up of 15 amino acids. The CDR3 here is CASSSGRGGSDEQFF. CDR3 nucleotides: TGTGCCAGCAGCTCCGGCCGTGGCGGTTCGGATGAGCAGTTCTTC.

V usage is TRBV6-5 and J usage is TRBJ2-2, with no clear D. This CDR3 spans 16 amino acids. Germline V gene lookup returns CDR1 MNHEY and CDR2 SVGAGI. V lost 4 bases, J lost 6 bases, and 18 bases lay in between. The CDR3: CASSLFPMEPSGELFF. In nucleotides, the CDR3 is TGTGCCAGCAGTTTATTTCCCATGGAACCCTCCGGGGAGCTGTTTTTT.

This clone was observed once. This chain joins TRBV5-5 and TRBJ1-4, with 10 bases matching TRBD1. Per germline, CDR1 SGHKS and CDR2 YYEKEE (reference sequence). This CDR3 contains 15 residues. V was clipped by 4 bases and J by 6 bases; unmatched bases: 6. The DNA for the CDR3 is TGTGCCAGCAGCCGCCCCGGGACAGGGGATGAAAAACTGTTTTTT. Translating gives CASSRPGTGDEKLFF.

The rearrangement links TRBV6-5 to TRBJ1-2, with D perhaps matching TRBD1 (6 bases). V lost 8 bases and J lost 6, with 19 bases in between. The CDR3 sequence is 14 residues long. Per germline, CDR1 MNHEY and CDR2 SVGAGI. CDR3 nucleotide sequence: TGTGCCAGCTCGTTTTCCCCCTGGACAGATGGCTACACCTTC. Its protein product is CASSFSPWTDGYTF.

The chain has TRBV29-1 and TRBJ2-7, with 10 bases that match TRBD1. This CDR3 has 13 residues. CDR1 and CDR2 (germline): SQVTM, ANQGSEA. V was clipped by 6 bases and J by 4 bases; unmatched bases: 6. The CDR3 sequence is CSVTGTGVYEQYF. The CDR3 nucleotides are TGCAGCGTAACCGGGACAGGGGTTTACGAGCAGTACTTC.

The J gene is TRBJ1-1, the V gene TRBV19; no clear D. V was clipped by 3 bases and J by 1 base, with 6 bases between them. The germline V gene encodes CDR1 LNHDA and CDR2 SQIVND (reference sequence). The CDR3 covers 13 residues. The CDR3 here is CASSITGNTEAFF. The CDR3 DNA reads as TGTGCCAGTAGTATCACCGGGAACACTGAAGCTTTCTTT.

This chain connects TRBV15 to TRBJ2-6; a possible D gene is TRBD2 (5 bases). The CDR3 has 16 amino acids. Trimming removed 0 bases at V and 2 bases at J, with 8 bases between. The germline CDR1 and CDR2 sequences are LNHNV and YYDKDF (reference sequence). This CDR3 reads CATSRDPGTGANVLTF. The CDR3 bases are TGTGCCACCAGCAGAGATCCCGGGACTGGGGCCAACGTCCTGACTTTC.

The J gene is TRBJ2-3, the V gene TRBV10-3, with TRBD2 identical over 13 bases. The CDR3 has 16 residues. After removal of 6 bases from V and 2 bases from J, the junction contained 5 bases not matched to a gene. Germline-derived CDR1 and CDR2 are ENHRY and SYGVKD. The CDR3 loop is CAISGLAGVNTDTQYF. CDR3 sequence (DNA): TGTGCCATCAGCGGACTAGCGGGGGTTAACACAGATACGCAGTATTTT.

V usage is TRBV6-5 and J usage is TRBJ2-1, with D perhaps TRBD2 (6 bases). This CDR3 is 15 amino acids long. V was clipped by 0 bases and J by 8 bases, with 14 bases between them. CDR1 is MNHEY and CDR2 is SVGAGI in the germline V gene. The CDR3 nucleotides read TGTGCCAGCAGTTACTCTGGCGGGGCATGGGATGAGCAGTTCTTC. Translation: CASSYSGGAWDEQFF.

This sequence joins TRBV19 and TRBJ1-5; D might be TRBD1 (6 bases). This CDR3 has 15 residues. V was shortened by 5 bases and J by 4 bases, with 15 bases between the two germline ends. Germline CDR1 reads LNHDA; CDR2 reads SQIVND (reference sequence). CDR3 loop: CASSPRGGPNQPQHF. The CDR3 DNA reads as TGTGCCAGTAGTCCCCGCGGGGGCCCGAATCAGCCCCAGCATTTT.

The V and J genes are TRBV5-6 and TRBJ2-3; 7 bases line up with TRBD2. J was trimmed by 5 bases and V by 2 bases; bases with no gene match: 8. Germline V gene sequence: CDR1 SGHDT, CDR2 YYEEEE. CDR3 length: 15 amino acids. The CDR3 DNA reads TGTGCCAGCAGCTTTAGAAAATCGGGGGGAGATACGCAGTATTTT. Encoded protein: CASSFRKSGGDTQYF.

The V and J genes are TRBV7-3 and TRBJ2-1; 9 bases align to TRBD2. Germline assignment: CDR1 SGHTA and CDR2 FQGTGA. After removal of 5 bases from V and 5 bases from J, the junction contained 22 bases not matched to a gene. The CDR3 runs to 20 residues. The CDR3 region is CASSRRVSGGMRGPHNEQFF. CDR3 nucleotides: TGTGCCAGCAGCCGAAGGGTTAGCGGGGGTATGCGGGGCCCCCACAATGAGCAGTTCTTC.

V usage is TRBV2 and J usage is TRBJ2-2; TRBD1 matches at 9 bases. The CDR3 consists of 15 residues. Germline V CDR1 and CDR2: SNHLY, FYNNEI. Trimming at V came to 7 bases and at J to 5 bases, leaving 8 bases not matched to a gene. The CDR3: CASIRRQGGTGELFF. CDR3 in DNA: TGTGCCAGCATTCGACGACAGGGGGGTACCGGGGAGCTGTTTTTT.

This chain uses TRBV7-2 with TRBJ2-3, with TRBD2 matching over 10 bases. CDR3 length equals 14 residues. Germline V gene sequence: CDR1 SGHTA, CDR2 FQGNSA. The J segment lost 4 bases and the V segment lost 5 bases, leaving 3 bases of the junction unmatched. The CDR3: CTSSQRGGADTQYF. The CDR3 DNA follows: TGTACCAGCAGCCAGCGGGGGGGAGCAGATACGCAGTATTTT.

This chain uses TRBV7-2 with TRBJ1-2; the match to TRBD1 covers 7 bases. Looked up from germline, CDR1 is SGHTA and CDR2 is FQGNSA. Trimming removed 4 bases from V and 1 base from J; junction bases left unmatched: 6. The CDR3 is 15 residues long. The CDR3 sequence is CASSSSGTDNYGYTF. CDR3 nucleotide sequence: TGTGCCAGCAGCTCATCCGGGACAGATAACTATGGCTACACCTTC.

CDR3 amino acids: CASSRGGFQETQYF. The CDR3 region has the DNA TGTGCCAGCAGTAGGGGGGGATTCCAAGAGACCCAGTACTTC. The J gene is TRBJ2-5, the V gene TRBV6-1, with TRBD2 as a possible D gene (7 bases). The CDR3 consists of 14 residues. V was clipped by 5 bases and J by 1 base, with 11 bases between them. Germline V gene data show CDR1 as MNHNS and CDR2 as SASEGT.

The rearrangement uses TRBV6-6 and TRBJ1-1, with D unclear. The CDR3 has 15 amino acids. Trimming stripped 0 bases from V and 8 bases from J, with 16 bases between. CDR1 is MNHNY, CDR2 SVGAGI, per germline (reference sequence). CDR3 loop: CASSYSPARGGEAFF. The CDR3 bases are TGTGCCAGCAGTTACTCGCCGGCGCGGGGTGGGGAAGCTTTCTTT.

The V call is TRBV11-2, the J call TRBJ2-5; TRBD1 agrees at 8 bases. The CDR3 length is 17 residues. Trimming took 7 bases from V and 1 from J; bases not matched to a gene: 14. Germline V gene data show CDR1 as SGHAT and CDR2 as FQNNGV. The CDR3 spells CASTNADRVYLQETQYF. The CDR3 nucleotides are TGTGCCAGCACGAACGCGGACAGGGTCTATCTCCAAGAGACCCAGTACTTC.

The V call is TRBV5-4, the J call TRBJ2-1; no clear D. Germline V CDR1 and CDR2: SGHNT, YYREEE (reference sequence). Trimming stripped 2 bases from V and 8 bases from J, with 14 bases between. This CDR3 is 14 amino acids long. Here the CDR3 DNA reads TGTGCCAGCAGCTTCCTTATTAAGGCCGATGAGCAGTTCTTC. Encoded protein: CASSFLIKADEQFF.

The chain carries TRBV2 and TRBJ2-5; the D is unclear. From germline, CDR1 is SNHLY and CDR2 FYNNEI. V lost 1 base, J lost 3 bases, and 9 bases lay in between. This CDR3 region has 14 residues. The CDR3 spells CASSEGSFKETQYF. CDR3 coding DNA: TGTGCCAGCAGTGAAGGGAGTTTTAAAGAGACCCAGTACTTC.

This clone has only a few counts. This chain uses TRBV27 with TRBJ2-5; TRBD2 agrees at 7 bases. The J segment lost 7 bases and the V segment lost 3 bases, leaving 5 bases of the junction unmatched. This CDR3 is built from 13 residues. CDR1 MNHEY and CDR2 SMNVEV come from the germline V gene (reference sequence). CDR3 sequence (DNA): TGTGCCAGCAGTTTTTCTGGGGGGGGGACCCAGTACTTC. Translated, it gives CASSFSGGGTQYF.